This TCR beta chain appears in the sequencing data of a study of vaccination effects on CD4 cells after COVID-19. Across the whole study: Two-dose vaccination with either BNT162b2 or mRNA-1273 was given to the participants.

TCRdb's table, derived via immunoSEQ multiplex PCR, lists solely in-frame clones and lacks some. The sample holds around 71,000 clones, approximately 70% seen once. Whole-study results and caveats: Only a few convalescent patients and no early post-infection timepoints featured in the study. Substantial clonal contraction characterized both infection- and vaccine-induced clones late after vaccination.

Concerning this clone: What it binds is not known.

The CDR3 covers 11 residues. Sequencing in the ViraFEST assay came after antigen-specific CD4+ T cells had been expanded with viral peptide pools, which were used to stimulate PBMC. Following a roughly 9-day culture, CD4+ T cells were purified. The study found no prior SARS-CoV-2 infection in the vaccine recipients, who tested negative for nucleocapsid antibodies. The origin of this receptor is a human donor who received a COVID-19 vaccine. The sample consisted of CD4+ T cells from PBMCs cultured with HCoV-OC43 spike peptides, taken before COVID-19 vaccination. Subset described: HCoV-OC43 spike overlapping peptide pool stimulation. The chain uses TRBV21-1 and TRBJ2-7; no check of the table's D call, TRBD1, against the DNA was made. TRBV21-1 is shown as a pseudogene. The CDR3 region is CEGGDSYEQYV. The CDR3 DNA reads as TGTGAAGGGGGTGACTCCTACGAGCAGTACGTC.